This T cell receptor beta chain was sequenced during a study of blood T cell repertoires in COVID-19. Study background: Sites in the United States, Italy and Spain provided acute and convalescent COVID-19 samples.

The CDR3 contains 11 residues. Germline V gene lookup returns CDR1 MDHEN and CDR2 SYDVKM. V gave up 6 bases and J gave up 14 bases; unmatched junction bases: 7. Authors' processing steps: Quantification of nucleated cells was approximated via reference gene primer amplification. The assay was immunoSEQ multiplex PCR, and TCRdb's table has in-frame clones only and misses some. Clone size and the V and J calls come from that table; the DNA yielded D and trimming. The sample contains some 75,000 clones, about 76% of which appear only once. The rearrangement links TRBV28 to TRBJ2-1; 7 positions match TRBD2. Sequencing was carried out using peripheral blood. The receptor was derived from a woman older than 75 with active or convalescent COVID-19. CDR3 bases: TGTGCCAGCAGGCTAAGCGGGATTGAGTTCTTC. It translates to CASRLSGIEFF.